The rows below give T cell receptor beta chains drawn from one sample of a study of cytomegalovirus exposure and HLA in healthy donors. Here immunoSEQ multiplex PCR was the method, and the copy in TCRdb shows in-frame clones only, minus some. Altogether about 130,000 clones are present, 65% to 85% being singletons, with the ten largest covering 4%. Sample: PBMCs. These receptors were obtained from a man between 18 and 29 years old in good health and CMV-seropositive. CDR3s include the opening cysteine and the closing phenylalanine or tryptophan. D genes are given only for firm matches. Part of the rows lack a size; the others show once, few, many or a class for expanded clones.

NA	NA	TRBV7-9	TRBJ1-2	CASSRNVGSYGYTF	TGTGCCAGCAGCCGGAACGTCGGGAGCTATGGCTACACCTTC
TRBD2	few	TRBV11-2	TRBJ2-3	CASSILAASSDTQYF	TGTGCCAGCAGCATACTAGCGGCATCGTCCGATACGCAGTATTTT
TRBD1	NA	TRBV19	TRBJ1-4	CASSTGQVSGEKLFF	TGTGCCAGTAGTACAGGACAGGTTTCGGGTGAAAAACTGTTTTTT
NA	NA	TRBV2	TRBJ1-2	CASKDPGKGYTF	TGTGCCAGCAAGGACCCAGGGAAGGGCTACACCTTC
NA	NA	TRBV29-1	TRBJ2-2	CSVERGGYTGELFF	TGCAGCGTTGAGAGGGGGGGGTACACCGGGGAGCTGTTTTTT
NA	NA	TRBV7-8	TRBJ2-1	CASSTGRRANEQFF	TGTGCCAGCAGCACAGGGAGACGGGCCAATGAGCAGTTCTTC
TRBD1	NA	TRBV5-4	TRBJ2-3	CASSLIGQGPYTDTQYF	TGTGCCAGCAGCTTGATAGGACAGGGACCGTACACAGATACGCAGTATTTT
TRBD1	NA	TRBV25-1	TRBJ1-1	CASSWGRTGRGNTEAFF	TGTGCCAGCAGTTGGGGTAGGACAGGGCGTGGGAACACTGAAGCTTTCTTT
TRBD2	NA	TRBV5-1	TRBJ2-7	CASSLGTGRGAYEQYF	TGCGCCAGCAGCTTGGGGACCGGGAGGGGAGCCTACGAGCAGTACTTC
NA	NA	TRBV2	TRBJ2-4	CASSDETRRDKNIQYF	TGTGCCAGCAGTGATGAGACACGGCGGGACAAAAACATTCAGTACTTC
NA	NA	TRBV6-1	TRBJ2-7	CASRNVSHEQYF	TGTGCCAGCAGGAACGTGAGCCACGAGCAGTACTTC
NA	NA	TRBV4-1	TRBJ2-7	CASSQVPRRYEQYF	TGCGCCAGCAGCCAAGTCCCCCGGAGATACGAGCAGTACTTC
NA	NA	TRBV19	TRBJ2-3	CASSILPQSGSYTQYF	TGTGCCAGTAGTATCCTTCCACAGTCGGGGAGTTATACGCAGTATTTT
NA	NA	TRBV7-2	TRBJ2-7	CASSLAHGVNEQYF	TGTGCCAGCAGCTTAGCGCACGGGGTCAACGAGCAGTACTTC
TRBD2	few	TRBV6-6	TRBJ2-1	CASSRGLALKDEQFF	TGTGCCAGCAGCCGTGGACTAGCGCTAAAGGATGAGCAGTTCTTC
NA	NA	TRBV6-1	TRBJ1-5	CASSETRYDRNSNQPQHF	TGTGCCAGCAGTGAGACTAGATACGACAGAAATAGCAATCAGCCCCAGCATTTT
NA	NA	TRBV29-1	TRBJ2-2	CSVGGGGIFTGELFF	TGCAGCGTTGGAGGGGGAGGGATATTCACCGGGGAGCTGTTTTTT
NA	NA	TRBV27	TRBJ1-5	CASSATGTRDQPQHF	TGTGCCAGCAGTGCGACCGGGACAAGGGATCAGCCCCAGCATTTT
NA	NA	TRBV4-3	TRBJ2-5	CASSPNQRGSQETQYF	TGCGCCAGCAGCCCTAACCAAAGGGGGAGCCAAGAGACCCAGTACTTC
NA	NA	TRBV5-1	TRBJ2-5	CASSSNTQGQETQYF	TGCGCCAGCAGCTCGAACACACAGGGTCAAGAGACCCAGTACTTC